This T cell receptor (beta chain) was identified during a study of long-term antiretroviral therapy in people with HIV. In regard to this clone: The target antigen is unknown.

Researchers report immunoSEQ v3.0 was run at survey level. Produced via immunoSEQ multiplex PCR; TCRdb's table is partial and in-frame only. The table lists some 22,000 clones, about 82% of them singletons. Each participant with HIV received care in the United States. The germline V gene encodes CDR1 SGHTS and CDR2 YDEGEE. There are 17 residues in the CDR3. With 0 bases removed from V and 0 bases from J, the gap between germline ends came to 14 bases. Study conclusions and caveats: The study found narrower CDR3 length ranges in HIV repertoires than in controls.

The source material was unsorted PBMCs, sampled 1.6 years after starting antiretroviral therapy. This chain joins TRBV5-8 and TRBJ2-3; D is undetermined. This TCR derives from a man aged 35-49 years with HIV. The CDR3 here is CASSLADYERSTDTQYF. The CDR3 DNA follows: TGTGCCAGCAGCTTGGCCGATTATGAGCGTAGCACAGATACGCAGTATTTT.